This passage covers 15 T cell receptor beta chains from one sample sequenced in a study of control samples from healthy donors and cancer patients (dated by TCRdb to 2018 to 2020). The method behind the library was the immunoSEQ multiplex PCR assay. TCRdb obtained this table from immuneACCESS and retained in-frame rearrangements with V and J assigned. These tables miss some clones; where compared with another copy, unresolved V genes account for less than half of the shortfall, and the remainder is unexplained. Present in this sample are some 150,000 clones, roughly 93% of which were seen just once. The biggest ten clones account for over 3.5% of the sample. Material for sequencing was blood. The source of these receptors is a woman aged 55-70 years in good health.

A remark on this clone: One end of the junction does not line up with germline, which may come from a read error. This chain joins TRBV18 and TRBJ1-2; 7 nucleotides align to TRBD1. The V gene's germline CDR1 is KGHSH and CDR2 LQKENI. The CDR3 loop spans 12 amino acids. CDR3 amino acids: CASSPDRAGYPF. The CDR3 DNA reads TGTGCCAGCTCACCTGACAGGGCTGGCTACCCCTTC.

The chain recombines TRBV19 with TRBJ1-2; TRBD1 matches 7 bases. The trim removed 5 bases at V and 8 bases at J, leaving 2 bases unmatched. The germline V gene has CDR1 LNHDA and CDR2 SQIVND (reference sequence). This CDR3 region has 11 residues. The CDR3 bases are TGTGCCAGTAGTCAGGGGGACGGCTACACCTTC. Protein: CASSQGDGYTF.

The rearrangement links TRBV4-3 to TRBJ1-2, with a tentative D call TRBD1 (5 bases). Trimming removed 0 bases from V and 4 bases from J, with 9 bases in between. This CDR3 has 14 residues. Germline assignment: CDR1 LGHNA and CDR2 YSLEER. The CDR3 loop reads CASSQDLGAYGYTF. The CDR3 DNA is TGCGCCAGCAGCCAAGATCTTGGGGCCTATGGCTACACCTTC.

The J gene is TRBJ1-4, the V gene TRBV10-1; 8 bases are shared with TRBD1. Germline V lookup: CDR1 WNHNN, CDR2 SYGVQD (reference sequence). This CDR3 region has 19 residues. J gave up 3 bases and V 6 bases, and 18 bases lay outside the gene matches. The CDR3, as DNA: TGCGCCAGCAGACCTCGGACAGGGACCTATACCCGGGCTAATGAAAAACTGTTTTTT. Protein product: CASRPRTGTYTRANEKLFF.

This rearrangement joins TRBV6-2 or TRBV6-3 to TRBJ1-2; D perhaps matches TRBD1 (6 bases). Germline V gives CDR1 MNHEY, CDR2 SVGEGT. Trimming shortened V by 2 bases and J by 7 bases, and 14 bases separated the two germline ends. The CDR3 contains 14 residues. CDR3 sequence: CASSYPKTGFGYTF. CDR3 sequence (DNA): TGTGCCAGCAGTTACCCTAAAACAGGGTTTGGCTACACCTTC.

CDR3 amino acids: CASSYSLAGVTGELFF. The CDR3 nucleotides are TGTGCCAGCAGTTACTCTCTTGCGGGGGTCACCGGGGAGCTGTTTTTT. This chain uses TRBV6-2 or TRBV6-3 with TRBJ2-2, with TRBD2 matching over 7 bases. Germline assignment: CDR1 MNHEY and CDR2 SVGEGT. The CDR3 contains 16 residues. The V and J ends lost 0 bases and 4 bases, in that order; junction bases with no gene match: 5.

The chain links TRBV6-6 to TRBJ2-5, with TRBD1 identical over 7 bases. In germline, CDR1 is MNHNY, CDR2 SVGAGI (reference sequence). After removal of 6 bases from V and 1 base from J, the junction contained 5 bases not matched to a gene. The CDR3 contains 14 residues. CDR3 sequence (DNA): TGTGCCAGCAGAACGGGACAGAGCCAAGAGACCCAGTACTTC. Translation gives CASRTGQSQETQYF.

V is TRBV18 and J is TRBJ1-5, with D possibly being TRBD1 (5 bases). There are 15 residues in the CDR3. Germline V gives CDR1 KGHSH, CDR2 LQKENI. Trimming left V 3 bases short and J 5 bases short, with 14 bases between. CDR3 nucleotides: TGTGCCAGCTCACCGATGGGGGGGGAGGATCAGCCCCAGCATTTT. The encoded protein is CASSPMGGEDQPQHF.

The chain joins TRBV29-1 to TRBJ1-1; D not certain. Trimming removed 7 bases from V and 11 bases from J, with 14 bases in between. CDR1 is SQVTM and CDR2 is ANQGSEA in the germline V gene. The CDR3 loop spans 10 amino acids. The DNA for the CDR3 is TGCAGCGCTTTTGAGTTTGGCGCTTTCTTT. Translating it yields CSAFEFGAFF.

V is TRBV4-2 and J is TRBJ1-1; D is uncertain. V dropped 0 bases and J dropped 0 bases, with 5 bases sitting between them. This CDR3 is built from 14 residues. The germline gives CDR1 LGHNA, CDR2 YNFKEQ. This chain's CDR3 is CASSQDILNTEAFF. CDR3 DNA sequence: TGTGCCAGCAGCCAAGATATCCTGAACACTGAAGCTTTCTTT.

V is TRBV6-5 and J is TRBJ1-2; a possible D gene is TRBD1 (6 bases). Germline values: CDR1 MNHEY, CDR2 SVGAGI. This CDR3 spans 13 amino acids. Trimming pared 6 bases from V and 4 bases from J, leaving 12 bases between. The CDR3 protein is CASSNRASYGYTF. In DNA, the CDR3 is TGTGCCAGCAGCAACAGGGCTAGCTATGGCTACACCTTC.

J is TRBJ2-3 and V is TRBV19, with TRBD2 identical over 13 bases. The CDR3 has 16 residues. The V gene's germline CDR1 is LNHDA and CDR2 SQIVND (reference sequence). V dropped 5 bases and J dropped 4; count of bases not matched to a gene: 6. CDR3 bases: TGTGCCAGTAGTTTAACTAGCGGGGGGGCCGCAGATACGCAGTATTTT. It is translated as CASSLTSGGAADTQYF.

The V call is TRBV11-2, the J call TRBJ2-3; no clear D gene. Trimming took off 4 bases at V and 2 bases at J, with 13 bases between the two ends. CDR1 SGHAT and CDR2 FQNNGV come from the germline V gene. The CDR3 is 15 residues long. CDR3 nucleotide sequence: TGTGCCAGCAGCTGGCAGAGGAGTCCCACAGATACGCAGTATTTT. Its translation: CASSWQRSPTDTQYF.

Here the CDR3 DNA reads TGTGCCAGCAGTGGGCCGACCGGGGGGAACACTGAAGCTTTCTTT. Amino acids: CASSGPTGGNTEAFF. The gene calls are TRBV25-1 and TRBJ1-1, with D maybe TRBD1 (5 bases). There are 15 residues in the CDR3. From germline, CDR1 is MGHDK and CDR2 SYGVNS. V dropped 4 bases and J dropped 1 base, with 13 bases sitting between them.

V usage is TRBV6-1 and J usage is TRBJ1-2; D may be TRBD1 (6 bases). CDR3 length: 18 amino acids. Germline assignment: CDR1 MNHNS and CDR2 SASEGT. Trimming took 4 bases from V and 0 from J, leaving 21 bases between them. The DNA for the CDR3 is TGTGCCAGCAGTGTTAGGGGGACCGGGGGAATAGCTAACTATGGCTACACCTTC. Translating gives CASSVRGTGGIANYGYTF.